The 18 T cell receptor beta chains presented below share a single source sample, sequenced in a study of T cells in women clearing cervical HPV infection. Method: immunoSEQ multiplex PCR; TCRdb's copy keeps in-frame clones and lacks some. Its clone listing holds 30,000 to 45,000 clones. The specimen sequenced was blood buffy coat. The receptors were sampled from a woman aged 18 to 69 with a cervical HPV16 infection that either progressed to CIN3+ or cleared (not recorded which).

CDR3 bases read: TGCAGTGCTCCAGACAGCGACTCTGGAAACACC. This codes for CSAPDSDSGNT. The entire CDR3 is CSAPDSDSGNTIYF. V is TRBV20-1 and J is TRBJ1-3; D perhaps matches TRBD1 (5 bases). Read coverage stops 3 residues before the CDR3 terminus; the germline J gene supplies the remainder. Trimming took off 5 bases at V and 0 bases at J, with 11 bases between the two ends. The CDR3 has 14 amino acids. The V gene's germline CDR1 is DFQATT and CDR2 SNEGSKA (reference sequence).

To note about this clone: The missing CDR3 end, 3 residues past where the read stops, is filled in from the germline J gene. This chain joins TRBV6-4 and TRBJ2-7; the match to TRBD2 covers 11 bases. Germline loops: CDR1 MRHNA, CDR2 SNTAGT. V shed 4 bases and J 1 base; nucleotides not matched to a gene: 3. The CDR3 is 15 residues long. The CDR3 protein is CASSALAGASYEQYF. The CDR3 bases that were read are TGTGCCAGCAGTGCACTAGCGGGAGCGTCCTACGAG.

The DNA read from the CDR3 is TGTGCCAGTAGTATGTTTCAGGAGGGCGAG. Encoded protein: CASSMFQEGE. The entire CDR3 protein is CASSMFQEGEQYF. The chain has TRBV19 and TRBJ2-7, with D tentatively TRBD2 (6 bases). The read falls 3 residues short of the CDR3 end, and the missing part is taken from the germline J gene. V lost 3 bases, J lost 6 bases, and 12 bases lay in between. CDR1 is LNHDA, CDR2 SQIVND, per germline (reference sequence). The CDR3 consists of 13 residues.

A note on this clone: The missing CDR3 end, 3 residues past where the read stops, is filled in from the germline J gene. The chain combines TRBV5-1 with TRBJ2-7, with D possibly matching TRBD2 (6 bases). Trimming took 6 bases from V and 0 from J, leaving 7 bases between them. The CDR3 covers 12 residues. Germline assignment: CDR1 SGHRS and CDR2 YFSETQ. The sequenced part of the CDR3 DNA is TGCGCCAGCACGCGGGACTCCTACGAG. This sequence encodes CASTRDSYE. The CDR3 in its entirety is CASTRDSYEQYF.

In regard to this clone: The read falls 3 residues short of the CDR3 end, and the missing part is taken from the germline J gene. This sequence joins TRBV5-1 and TRBJ2-2; 7 nucleotides match TRBD1. Germline V gene data show CDR1 as SGHRS and CDR2 as YFSETQ. The CDR3 contains 13 residues. V gave up 4 bases and J gave up 5 bases; unmatched junction bases: 2. Partial CDR3 DNA: TGCGCCAGCAGCACACAGGGGACCGGGGAG. This sequence encodes CASSTQGTGE. In full, the CDR3 is CASSTQGTGELFF. The full variable domain, in which reference TRBV5-1 and TRBJ2-2 provide the parts outside the CDR3, is KAGVTQTPRYLIKTRGQQVTLSCSPISGHRSVSWYQQTPGQGLQFLFEYFSETQRNKGNFPGRFSGRQFSNSRSEMNVSTLELGDSALYLCASSTQGTGELFFGEGSRLTVL.

The DNA read from the CDR3 is TGTGCCAGTGCCCCACCAGCCGGGACAGGGGTTCACGAG. Amino acids: CASAPPAGTGVHE. The full CDR3 reads CASAPPAGTGVHEQYF. The chain joins TRBV19 to TRBJ2-7; TRBD1 matches 10 bases. The read falls 3 residues short of the CDR3 end, and the missing part is taken from the germline J gene. The CDR3 loop spans 16 amino acids. Germline V gene sequence: CDR1 LNHDA, CDR2 SQIVND (reference sequence). The V gene end was trimmed by 8 bases and the J gene end by 5 bases; junction bases not matched to a gene: 15.

Comment on this clone: The DNA ends 3 residues before the CDR3 does, and the rest of the CDR3 is filled in from the germline J gene. The chain uses TRBV29-1 and TRBJ1-5; tentatively, D is TRBD1 (6 bases). Germline CDR1 SQVTM, CDR2 ANQGSEA. The CDR3 extends over 13 amino acids. V was cut by 6 bases and J by 7 bases, with 16 bases left in between. The DNA read from the CDR3 is TGCAGCGTCGAAACAGGGCCGGGGCAGCCC. Its protein product is CSVETGPGQP. The complete CDR3 reads CSVETGPGQPQHF.

About this clone: The CDR3 end lies 3 residues beyond the end of the read and is filled in from the germline J gene. This chain uses TRBV30 with TRBJ1-1; the D gene is possibly TRBD1 (5 bases). The CDR3 extends over 13 amino acids. The germline V gene encodes CDR1 GTSNPN and CDR2 SVGIG (reference sequence). Trimming stripped 3 bases from V and 5 bases from J, with 13 bases between. CDR3 sequence: CAWRLRGGTEAFF. CDR3 DNA, as far as it was read: TGTGCCTGGAGGCTCCGCGGGGGGACTGAA.

As to this clone: Coverage ceases 3 residues before the CDR3 finishes, and the germline J gene fills in the end. The J gene is TRBJ1-2, the V gene TRBV11-2; D not resolved. The germline gives CDR1 SGHAT, CDR2 FQNNGV. V was pared by 0 bases and J by 3 bases, with 11 bases between. The CDR3 runs 15 residues. Partial CDR3 DNA: TGTGCCAGCAGCTTAGAGATGGCGGCGTACTATGGC. This translates into CASSLEMAAYYG. The entire CDR3 protein reads CASSLEMAAYYGYTF.

Turning to this clone: The missing CDR3 end, 3 residues past where the read stops, is filled in from the germline J gene. V is TRBV20-1 and J is TRBJ2-5, with 8 positions matching TRBD2. This CDR3 spans 16 amino acids. The trim removed 1 base at V and 1 base at J, leaving 8 bases unmatched. The germline V gene has CDR1 DFQATT and CDR2 SNEGSKA (reference sequence). The CDR3 protein is CSARGGLAGFQETQYF. The CDR3 DNA, read in part, is TGCAGTGCTAGAGGGGGATTAGCGGGGTTCCAAGAGACC.

Remarks on this clone: The read falls 3 residues short of the CDR3 end, and the missing part is taken from the germline J gene. The chain combines TRBV5-5 with TRBJ2-7; D is possibly TRBD1 (6 bases). CDR1 is SGHKS, CDR2 YYEKEE, per germline (reference sequence). The CDR3 totals 15 residues. V was cut by 0 bases and J by 1 base, with 11 bases left in between. The DNA read from the CDR3 is TGTGCCAGCAGCTTGGAGGGGGTGGTGTCCTACGAG. Amino acids: CASSLEGVVSYE. The whole CDR3 reads CASSLEGVVSYEQYF.

The CDR3 bases that were read are TGTGCCAGCAGCCGACTCAGCTCCTACGAG. Residues: CASSRLSSYE. The CDR3 in its entirety is CASSRLSSYEQYF. The gene calls are TRBV12-3 or TRBV12-4 and TRBJ2-7; no definite D call. The read ends 3 residues early relative to the CDR3; the germline J gene fills the gap. There are 13 residues in the CDR3. Trimming left V 6 bases short and J 0 bases short, with 9 bases between.

Points on this clone: The CDR3 end lies 3 residues beyond the end of the read and is filled in from the germline J gene. The chain combines TRBV24-1 with TRBJ1-5; tentative D call: TRBD1 (5 bases). Per the germline V gene, CDR1 is KGHDR and CDR2 is SFDVKD. This CDR3 spans 15 amino acids. CDR3 DNA (partial): TGTGCCACCAGTGCGTCGGGACTCCAGTTTATTCCC. Protein sequence: CATSASGLQFIP. The complete CDR3 reads CATSASGLQFIPQHF.

As concerns this clone: Sequencing ends 3 residues short of the CDR3 end; the germline J gene provides the rest. The chain is built from TRBV10-3 and TRBJ2-7, with 11 bases aligning to TRBD2. Germline V gene lookup returns CDR1 ENHRY and CDR2 SYGVKD. V lost 4 bases to trimming and J lost 5 bases; unmatched junction nucleotides: 7. The CDR3 sequence is 15 residues long. CDR3: CAISGTPGLADEQYF. The CDR3 DNA, read in part, is TGTGCCATCAGTGGGACCCCGGGACTAGCGGACGAG.

A word on this clone: The CDR3 end is not reached by the read, which stops 3 residues before it; the germline J gene fills it in. This rearrangement joins TRBV6-2 or TRBV6-3 to TRBJ1-2; 8 bases map to TRBD1. Looked up from germline, CDR1 is MNHEY and CDR2 is SVGEGT. The CDR3 is 17 amino acids. CDR3 DNA, as far as it was read: TGTGCCAGCAGTTTAGTTTCGCCCTGGCAGGGGGCAGATACC. It encodes CASSLVSPWQGADT. The CDR3 as a whole reads CASSLVSPWQGADTYTF.

In regard to this clone: The read ends 3 residues shy of where the CDR3 ends; the end is completed using the germline J gene. J is TRBJ2-3 and V is TRBV18; TRBD2 matches at 7 bases. The CDR3 runs to 16 residues. CDR1 KGHSH and CDR2 LQKENI come from the germline V gene. Trimming took 3 bases from V and 1 from J; bases not matched to a gene: 7. CDR3: CASSPLELAGTDTQYF. CDR3 DNA (partial): TGTGCCAGCTCACCCCTCGAGCTAGCGGGCACAGATACG.

This CDR3 reads CAITERHDYGYTF. The DNA read from the CDR3 is TGTGCCATCACCGAACGACACGACTATGGC. The V gene is TRBV10-3, the J gene TRBJ1-2; D gene ambiguous. Read coverage stops 3 residues before the CDR3 terminus; the germline J gene supplies the remainder. V was cut by 7 bases and J by 3 bases, with 12 bases left in between. The CDR3 loop spans 13 amino acids. CDR1 is ENHRY and CDR2 is SYGVKD in the germline V gene.

About this clone: The read is 3 residues too short to cover the CDR3 end, so that end is filled in from the germline J gene. This sequence joins TRBV30 and TRBJ1-6; D possibly corresponds to TRBD1 (6 bases). CDR3 length: 16 amino acids. V was trimmed by 1 base and J by 10 bases, leaving 20 bases between them. Germline loops: CDR1 GTSNPN, CDR2 SVGIG (reference sequence). This CDR3 is CAWSEPLGALRSPLHF. CDR3 bases read: TGTGCCTGGAGTGAACCCCTGGGGGCGCTCCGGTCACCC.